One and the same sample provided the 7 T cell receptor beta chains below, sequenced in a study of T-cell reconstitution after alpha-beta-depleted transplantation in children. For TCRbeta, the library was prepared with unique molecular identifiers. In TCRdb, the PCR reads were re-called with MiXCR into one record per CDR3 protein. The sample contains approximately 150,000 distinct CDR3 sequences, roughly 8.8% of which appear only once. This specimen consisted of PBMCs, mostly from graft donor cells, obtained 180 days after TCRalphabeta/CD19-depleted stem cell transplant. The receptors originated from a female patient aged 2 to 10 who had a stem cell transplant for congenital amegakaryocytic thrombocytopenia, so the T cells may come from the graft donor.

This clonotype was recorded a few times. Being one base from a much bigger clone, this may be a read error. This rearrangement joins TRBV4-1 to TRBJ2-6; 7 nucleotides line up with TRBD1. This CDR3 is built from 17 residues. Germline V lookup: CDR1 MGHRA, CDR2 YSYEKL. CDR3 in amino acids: CASSQTGAPSGANGLTF. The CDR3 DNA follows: TGCGCCAGCAGCCAAACAGGGGCCCCCTCTGGGGCCAACGGCCTGACTTTC.

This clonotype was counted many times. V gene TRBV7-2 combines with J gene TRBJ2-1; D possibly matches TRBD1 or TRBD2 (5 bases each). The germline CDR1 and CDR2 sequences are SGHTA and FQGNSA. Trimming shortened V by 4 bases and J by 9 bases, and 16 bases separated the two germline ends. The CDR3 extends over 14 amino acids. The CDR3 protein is CASSSTGTRGEQFF. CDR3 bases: TGTGCCAGCAGCTCAACCGGGACGAGAGGTGAGCAGTTCTTC.

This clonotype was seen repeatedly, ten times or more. The CDR3: CASSLSARLGYEQYF. CDR3 coding DNA: TGTGCCAGCAGCTTGTCGGCGAGACTTGGGTACGAGCAGTACTTC. The chain recombines TRBV5-5 with TRBJ2-7; D unclear. V was cut by 1 base and J by 4 bases, with 15 bases left in between. From germline, CDR1 is SGHKS and CDR2 YYEKEE (reference sequence). The CDR3 contains 15 residues.

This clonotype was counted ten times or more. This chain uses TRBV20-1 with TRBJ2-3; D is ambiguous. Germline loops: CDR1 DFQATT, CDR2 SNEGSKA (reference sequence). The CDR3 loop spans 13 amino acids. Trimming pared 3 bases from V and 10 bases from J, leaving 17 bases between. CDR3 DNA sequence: TGCAGTGCTAGTGACGGGCTATGGACGCCGCAGTATTTT. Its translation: CSASDGLWTPQYF.

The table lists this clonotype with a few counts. The CDR3 spells CASSRPSGGEIYTDTQYF. As DNA, the CDR3 is TGCGCCAGCAGCCGCCCTAGCGGGGGAGAGATTTACACAGATACGCAGTATTTT. The chain combines TRBV5-1 with TRBJ2-3, with 10 bases fitting TRBD2. The CDR3 has 18 amino acids. Germline values: CDR1 SGHRS, CDR2 YFSETQ. The junction had 13 bases not matched to a gene; V was cut back by 4 bases and J by 2 bases.

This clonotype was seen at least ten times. The CDR3: CASSYWGKETQYF. In DNA, the CDR3 is TGTGCCAGCAGTTACTGGGGTAAAGAGACCCAGTACTTC. V is TRBV6-2 or TRBV6-3 and J is TRBJ2-5, with D uncertain. Germline-derived CDR1 and CDR2 are MNHEY and SVGEGT. The ends were cut back, 1 base at V and 3 bases at J, with 6 bases in the middle. The CDR3 is made up of 13 amino acids.

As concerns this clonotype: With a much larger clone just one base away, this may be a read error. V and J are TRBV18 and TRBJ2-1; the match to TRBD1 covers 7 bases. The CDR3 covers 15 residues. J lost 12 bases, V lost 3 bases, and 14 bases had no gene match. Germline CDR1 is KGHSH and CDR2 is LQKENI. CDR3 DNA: TGTGCCAGCTCACCCCTTGAGGGTCTATCAGGGGGGCAGTTCTTC. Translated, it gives CASSPLEGLSGGQFF. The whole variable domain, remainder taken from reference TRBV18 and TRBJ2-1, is NAGVMQNPRHLVRRRGQEARLRCSPMKGHSHVYWYRQLPEEGLKFMVYLQKENIIDESGMPKERFSAEFPKEGPSILRIQQVVRGDSAAYFCASSPLEGLSGGQFFGPGTRLTVL.